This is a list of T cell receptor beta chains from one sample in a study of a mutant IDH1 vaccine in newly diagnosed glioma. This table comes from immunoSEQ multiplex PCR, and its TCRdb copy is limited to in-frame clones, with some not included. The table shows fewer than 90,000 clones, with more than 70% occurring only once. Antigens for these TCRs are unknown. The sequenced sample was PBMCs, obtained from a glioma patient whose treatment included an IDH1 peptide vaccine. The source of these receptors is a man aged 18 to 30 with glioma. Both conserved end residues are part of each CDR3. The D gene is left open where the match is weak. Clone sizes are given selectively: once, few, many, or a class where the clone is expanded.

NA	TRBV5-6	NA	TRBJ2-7	TGTGCCAGCAGCTTAATCGGAGGACGCGACGAGCAGTACTTC	CASSLIGGRDEQYF
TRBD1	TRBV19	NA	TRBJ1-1	TGTGCCAGTGGGACAGCTGGGAACACTGAAGCTTTCTTT	CASGTAGNTEAFF
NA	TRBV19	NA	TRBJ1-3	TGTGCCAGTAATCCTACTGGGGTCCCTGGAAACACCATATATTTT	CASNPTGVPGNTIYF
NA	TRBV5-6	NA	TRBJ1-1	TGTGCCAGCAGCTTACCGGAAGAATATACTGAAGCTTTCTTT	CASSLPEEYTEAFF
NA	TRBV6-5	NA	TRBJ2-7	TGTGCCAGCAGTTACTCCCGGGCTGGCTACGAGCAGTACTTC	CASSYSRAGYEQYF
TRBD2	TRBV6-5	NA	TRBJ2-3	TGTGCCAGCAGGGTGGGGGGGGCAGATACGCAGTATTTT	CASRVGGADTQYF
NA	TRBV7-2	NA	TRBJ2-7	TGTGCCAGCTCATCATGGCCACCAAGGGGCTACGAGCAGTACTTC	CASSSWPPRGYEQYF
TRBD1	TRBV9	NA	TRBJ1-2	TGTGCCAGCAGCGAGGGGACAGTGAACTATGGCTACACCTTC	CASSEGTVNYGYTF
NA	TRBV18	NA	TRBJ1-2	TGTGCCAGCTCACCACAGGGTCCCGGGCAGAACTATGGCTACACCTTC	CASSPQGPGQNYGYTF
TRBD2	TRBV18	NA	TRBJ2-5	TGTGCCAGCTCAACCCAGCGGGGGGGCCGAGAGACCCAGTACTTC	CASSTQRGGRETQYF
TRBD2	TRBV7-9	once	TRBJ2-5	TGTGCCAGCAGCTTGACTAGCGGAATACAAGAGACCCAGTACTTC	CASSLTSGIQETQYF
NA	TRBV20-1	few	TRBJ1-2	TGCAGTGTCTTTGAGTATGGCTACACCTTC	CSVFEYGYTF
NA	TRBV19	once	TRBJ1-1	TGTGCCAGTAGTAGGGACTACCTTGAAGCTTTCTTT	CASSRDYLEAFF
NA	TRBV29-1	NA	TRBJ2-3	TGCAGCGTCCCCGACAGGTCCCCCCTTTTGGATACGCAGTATTTT	CSVPDRSPLLDTQYF
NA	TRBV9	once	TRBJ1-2	TGTGCCAGCAGCGCCTTAGCCGAGGGTGCATTCTTCTATGGCTACACCTTC	CASSALAEGAFFYGYTF
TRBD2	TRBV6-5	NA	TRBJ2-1	TGTGCCAGCAGTTACCGAGCGGGGGGCCTGTTCTTC	CASSYRAGGLFF
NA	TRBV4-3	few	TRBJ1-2	TGCGCCAGCAGCCAAGTAGCAGATTATTCCTATGGCTACACCTTC	CASSQVADYSYGYTF
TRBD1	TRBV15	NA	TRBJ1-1	TGTGCCACCAGCAGAGATGCGACAGGGCTAGAAGCTTTCTTT	CATSRDATGLEAFF
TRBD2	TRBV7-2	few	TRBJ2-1	TGTGCCAGCAGCCCAAGGACTAGCGGGGGTGAGCAGTTCTTC	CASSPRTSGGEQFF
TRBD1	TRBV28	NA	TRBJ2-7	TGTGCCAGCAGTCCCGCAGGGGGAGAGTTCGAGCAGTACTTC	CASSPAGGEFEQYF
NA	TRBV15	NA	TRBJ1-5	TGTGCCACCAGCAGAGATGCTAGCCAGCCCCAGCATTTT	CATSRDASQPQHF
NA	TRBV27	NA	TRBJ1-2	TGTGCCAGCAGACCTCCGCGGGGGATAGGGCTATATGGCTACACCTTC	CASRPPRGIGLYGYTF
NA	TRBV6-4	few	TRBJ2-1	TGTGCCAGCAGTGAGAGGACCGCCGGTGAGCAGTTCTTC	CASSERTAGEQFF
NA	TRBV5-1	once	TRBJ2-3	TGCGCCAGCAGCGTCACGTCCCCGGGACGGGGAGAGGATACGCAGTATTTT	CASSVTSPGRGEDTQYF
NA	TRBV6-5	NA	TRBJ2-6	TGTGCCAGCAGTTATTCAGGCTCTGGGGCCAACGTCCTGACTTTC	CASSYSGSGANVLTF
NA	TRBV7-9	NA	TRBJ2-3	TGTGCCAGCAGCTACCGGGGTCTCGATACGCAGTATTTT	CASSYRGLDTQYF
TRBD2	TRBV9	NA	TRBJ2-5	TGTGCCAGCAGCGTAGGGGGGGGGACCCACGGAGAGACCCAGTACTTC	CASSVGGGTHGETQYF
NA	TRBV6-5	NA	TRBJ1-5	TGTGCCAGCAGTTACTCTCAGGGGCCACCCCAGCATTTT	CASSYSQGPPQHF
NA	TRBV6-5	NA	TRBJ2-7	TGTGCCAGCACCAACCTTTACGAGCAGTACTTC	CASTNLYEQYF
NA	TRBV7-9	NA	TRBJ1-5	TGTGCCAGCAGCTTCAGCGGCAATCAGCCCCAGCATTTT	CASSFSGNQPQHF
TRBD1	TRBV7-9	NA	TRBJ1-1	TGTGCCAGCAAGGGGGCGCGAGGGGAAGCTTTCTTT	CASKGARGEAFF
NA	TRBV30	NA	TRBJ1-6	TGTGCCTGGAGTGTACCGTTGTCAGCCGGTAATTCACCCCTCCACTTT	CAWSVPLSAGNSPLHF
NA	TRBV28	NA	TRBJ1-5	TGTGCCAGCAGGGTGACTGTTCGAGGCAATCAGCCCCAGCATTTT	CASRVTVRGNQPQHF
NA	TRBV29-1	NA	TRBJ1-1	TGCAGCGTCCTCGAGACAGGCTTGAACACTGAAGCTTTCTTT	CSVLETGLNTEAFF
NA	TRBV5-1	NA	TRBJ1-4	TGCGCCAGCAGCTTGGGGGATGCCCTAAATGAAAAACTGTTTTTT	CASSLGDALNEKLFF
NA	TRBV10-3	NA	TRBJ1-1	TGTGCCATCAGGGAAGGGGAATACACTGAAGCTTTCTTT	CAIREGEYTEAFF
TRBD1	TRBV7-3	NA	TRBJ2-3	TGTGCCAGCAGCTCTTCTACCGGGACAGGGATGGATACGCAGTATTTT	CASSSSTGTGMDTQYF
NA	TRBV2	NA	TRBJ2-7	TGTGCCGGTGGCGAGGACTCCTACGAGCAGTACTTC	CAGGEDSYEQYF
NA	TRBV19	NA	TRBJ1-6	TGTGCCAGTAGTCCCATATGGAAAGCTTCACCCCTCCACTTT	CASSPIWKASPLHF
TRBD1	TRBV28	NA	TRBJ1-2	TGTGCCAGCACCCCGGGGAGGGGGCGAGGCTACACCTTC	CASTPGRGRGYTF
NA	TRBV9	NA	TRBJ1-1	TGTGCCAAACTCCTCGGGATCATGAACACTGAAGCTTTCTTT	CAKLLGIMNTEAFF
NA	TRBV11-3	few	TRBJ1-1	TGTGCCAGCAGCTTTACAGGGAACACTGAAGCTTTCTTT	CASSFTGNTEAFF
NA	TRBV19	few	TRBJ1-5	TGTGCCGGGGGGGGAGGCCTGGGGAGGGGACAGCCCCAGCATTTT	CAGGGGLGRGQPQHF
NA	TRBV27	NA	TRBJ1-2	TGTGCCAGCAGACAAGGACCGACTAACTATGGCTACACCTTC	CASRQGPTNYGYTF